A selection of T cell receptor beta chains follows, all from one sample in a study of breast tumors, draining lymph nodes, adjacent tissues. From the multiplex PCR reads, TCRdb called clonotypes with MiXCR, one entry per CDR3 protein. This sample has some 110,000 distinct CDR3 sequences, with 30% found just once. Sequenced material: axillary lymph node tissue. The receptors derive from a female donor with breast cancer. Some clones in this sample may be carry-over from other donors' samples. Each CDR3 is given with its conserved first and last residue. A D gene is named only where the DNA matches it firmly. Rows give clone size only sometimes, using once, few, many, or a class for an expanded clone.

>TRBJ1-2|once|TRBV29-1|TRBD1
CSVPQTGLFGGYTF
TGCAGCGTTCCTCAGACAGGGCTGTTCGGTGGCTACACCTTC
>TRBJ2-3|many|TRBV7-9|TRBD2
CASSLTSGGLDTQYF
TGTGCCAGCAGCTTAACTAGCGGGGGGTTGGATACGCAGTATTTT
>TRBJ2-7|few|TRBV5-4|TRBD2
CASSLRLAGYEQYF
TGTGCCAGCAGCTTGCGACTAGCGGGCTACGAGCAGTACTTC
>TRBJ2-3|many|TRBV19|TRBD2
CASSWLAGGRSDTQYF
TGTGCCAGTAGTTGGCTAGCGGGGGGGCGGTCAGATACGCAGTATTTT
>TRBJ2-3|many|TRBV9|TRBD2
CASSAPQGGRVSDTQYF
TGTGCCAGCAGCGCCCCTCAAGGCGGGAGGGTTTCAGATACGCAGTATTTT
>TRBJ1-1|many|TRBV20-1|TRBD1
CSASKQGSGEAFF
TGCAGTGCTAGTAAACAGGGGAGTGGTGAAGCTTTCTTT
>TRBJ2-7|NA|TRBV20-1|NA
CSAQPFTGGAYEQYF
TGCAGTGCTCAACCCTTTACAGGGGGGGCCTACGAGCAGTACTTC
>TRBJ2-2|many|TRBV20-1|TRBD1
CSAKGTANTGELFF
TGCAGTGCTAAAGGGACAGCGAACACCGGGGAGCTGTTTTTT
>TRBJ2-3|NA|TRBV7-3|TRBD2
CASLGGEASGTADTQYF
TGTGCCAGCCTGGGGGGGGAGGCTAGCGGGACGGCAGATACGCAGTATTTT
>TRBJ2-3|once|TRBV12-3/TRBV12-4|NA
CASSTETQYF
TGTGCCAGCAGTACGGAGACGCAGTATTTT
>TRBJ1-2|many|TRBV9|NA
CASSSRAHNYGYTF
TGTGCCAGCAGCTCCCGGGCACATAACTATGGCTACACCTTC
>TRBJ2-1|many|TRBV11-2|NA
CASSLERFEGGSEQFF
TGTGCCAGCAGCTTAGAGAGGTTCGAGGGTGGGAGTGAGCAGTTCTTC
>TRBJ2-2|few|TRBV6-2/TRBV6-3|NA
CASSPPGEVWRNGELFF
TGTGCCAGCAGTCCCCCGGGGGAGGTATGGAGGAACGGGGAGCTGTTTTTT
>TRBJ2-7|many|TRBV20-1|NA
CSARPRRGRKDYEQYF
TGCAGTGCTAGACCTAGGAGGGGGCGCAAAGACTACGAGCAGTACTTC
>TRBJ2-2|NA|TRBV7-6|NA
CASSRDPNTGELFF
TGTGCCAGCAGCAGGGACCCGAACACCGGGGAGCTGTTTTTT
>TRBJ2-5|NA|TRBV19|TRBD1
CASSSGNRGKQPQYF
TGTGCCAGTAGTTCGGGGAACAGGGGGAAACAGCCCCAGTACTTC
>TRBJ1-5|NA|TRBV29-1|NA
CSAWTGGNQPQHF
TGCAGCGCTTGGACGGGAGGCAATCAGCCCCAGCATTTT
>TRBJ1-4|NA|TRBV7-2|NA
CASSPTATTSEKLFF
TGTGCCAGCAGCCCAACGGCAACAACTAGTGAGAAACTGTTTTTT
>TRBJ2-2|many|TRBV11-2|NA
CASSSLGGGELFF
TGTGCCAGCAGCTCCCTTGGAGGCGGGGAGCTGTTTTTT
>TRBJ2-7|NA|TRBV5-1|TRBD1
CASSSTGTGYYEQYF
TGCGCCAGCAGCTCAACCGGGACAGGGTACTACGAGCAGTACTTC
>TRBJ2-7|NA|TRBV7-6|TRBD1
CASSFRDRDYEQYF
TGTGCCAGCAGCTTCCGGGACAGGGATTACGAGCAGTACTTC
>TRBJ2-3|many|TRBV6-5|NA
CASSYPPGTSTDTQYF
TGTGCCAGCAGTTACCCCCCAGGGACTAGCACAGATACGCAGTATTTT
>TRBJ2-7|NA|TRBV7-9|NA
CASSFYICSAGRGTEYEQYF
NA
>TRBJ2-1|NA|TRBV20-1|NA
CSATGSSYNAQSF
TGCAGTGCTACCGGGAGCTCCTACAATGCGCAGTCCTTC
>TRBJ2-2|many|TRBV6-5|NA
CASSHSGFSVNTGELFF
TGTGCCAGCAGTCACTCGGGTTTTAGCGTGAACACCGGGGAGCTGTTTTTT
>TRBJ2-1|NA|TRBV29-1|TRBD2
CSVLPGLAGEYEQF
TGCAGCGTTTTGCCCGGACTAGCGGGAGAGTATGAGCAGTTC
>TRBJ1-2|NA|TRBV5-1|NA
CASSLAGRVSDGYTF
TGCGCCAGCAGCTTGGCCGGAAGGGTTTCGGATGGCTACACCTTC
>TRBJ2-2|many|TRBV6-5|NA
CASRNTVEWTGELFF
TGTGCCAGCAGAAACACAGTAGAGTGGACCGGGGAGCTGTTTTTT
>TRBJ1-5|few|TRBV6-1|NA
CASNPPGEVINQPQHF
TGTGCCAGCAACCCCCCCGGGGAGGTGATAAATCAGCCCCAGCATTTT
>TRBJ1-6|many|TRBV19|TRBD1
CASSTGGTGTNSPLHF
TGTGCCAGTAGTACCGGCGGGACAGGCACCAATTCACCCCTCCACTTT
>TRBJ2-1|many|TRBV7-9|TRBD1
CASSPTGDEQFF
TGTGCCAGCAGCCCCACAGGGGATGAGCAGTTCTTC
>TRBJ2-1|few|TRBV11-2|TRBD2
CASSPGTSGASYNEQFF
TGTGCCAGCAGCCCAGGGACTAGCGGGGCGTCCTACAATGAGCAGTTCTTC
>TRBJ2-3|many|TRBV15|TRBD2
CATSRLLIAGEDGDTQYF
TGTGCCACCAGCAGACTTCTTATAGCGGGAGAGGACGGAGATACGCAGTATTTT
>TRBJ2-7|many|TRBV15|TRBD1
CAIGQGYEQYF
TGTGCCATTGGACAGGGCTACGAGCAGTACTTC
>TRBJ1-2|many|TRBV20-1|NA
CSAPASFNYGYTF
TGCAGTGCTCCCGCCTCCTTCAACTATGGCTACACCTTC
>TRBJ2-7|many|TRBV20-1|TRBD2
CSAHLSGLAGGVTYEQYF
TGCAGTGCTCATCTATCCGGACTAGCGGGGGGGGTAACCTACGAGCAGTACTTC
>TRBJ1-2|NA|TRBV19|NA
CASNADSYGYTF
TGTGCCAGTAACGCGGACAGCTATGGCTACACCTTC
>TRBJ2-3|NA|TRBV24-1|NA
CASSDWGTDTQYF
TGTGCGTCTAGCGATTGGGGCACAGATACGCAGTATTTT
>TRBJ2-3|NA|TRBV12-3/TRBV12-4|TRBD1
CASRLGQGGGPPSTDTQYF
TGTGCCAGCAGACTCGGACAGGGGGGAGGGCCTCCGAGCACAGATACGCAGTATTTT
>TRBJ2-7|many|TRBV20-1|NA
CSASRGEQYF
TGCAGTGCTTCCCGCGGCGAGCAGTACTTC
>TRBJ2-7|many|TRBV4-2|TRBD1
CASSGQGDYEQYF
TGTGCCAGCTCCGGACAGGGCGACTACGAGCAGTACTTC
>TRBJ2-2|many|TRBV4-1|NA
CASSQEPRAGELFF
TGCGCCAGCAGCCAAGAGCCCAGGGCCGGGGAGCTGTTTTTT
>TRBJ1-2|many|TRBV4-3|NA
CASSQGPLSNGYTF
TGCGCCAGCAGCCAAGGCCCTTTATCAAATGGCTACACCTTC
>TRBJ2-6|NA|TRBV19|NA
CASSVQWDGTGANVLTF
TGTGCCAGTAGTGTACAGTGGGACGGAACTGGGGCCAACGTCCTGACTTTC
>TRBJ2-3|many|TRBV19|TRBD1
CAREWDRGGGGPDTDTQYF
TGTGCCAGGGAGTGGGACAGGGGAGGGGGGGGGCCCGACACAGATACGCAGTATTTT
>TRBJ1-5|many|TRBV7-9|NA
CASSPGQNQPQHF
TGTGCCAGCAGCCCGGGACAAAATCAGCCCCAGCATTTT
>TRBJ2-5|many|TRBV24-1|TRBD2
CATSKRGGSGETQYF
TGTGCCACCAGTAAGCGTGGCGGGAGTGGGGAGACCCAGTACTTC
>TRBJ1-4|many|TRBV11-2|NA
CASSPPHAGADEKLFF
TGTGCCAGCAGCCCCCCCCATGCGGGGGCGGATGAAAAACTGTTTTTT
>TRBJ2-3|NA|TRBV5-4|NA
CASSWRTTRATDTQYF
TGTGCCAGCAGCTGGAGGACAACCCGGGCCACAGATACGCAGTATTTT
>TRBJ1-1|many|TRBV12-3/TRBV12-4|NA
CASSLRDTEAFF
TGTGCCAGCAGTTTGAGGGACACTGAAGCTTTCTTT
>TRBJ1-1|NA|TRBV7-3|NA
CASSLNWNTEAFF
TGTGCCAGCAGCTTAAACTGGAACACTGAAGCTTTCTTT
>TRBJ1-4|NA|TRBV4-3|NA
CASSQDKEELFF
TGCGCCAGCAGCCAGGACAAAGAGGAACTGTTTTTT
>TRBJ1-2|NA|TRBV6-6|NA
CASNGVSGYGYTF
TGTGCCAGCAATGGGGTCAGCGGCTATGGCTACACGTTC
>TRBJ1-5|NA|TRBV20-1|TRBD1
CSASSTSRDRNFRQPQHF
TGCAGTGCCAGTAGTACGTCCCGGGACAGGAATTTTCGACAGCCCCAGCATTTT
>TRBJ1-3|NA|TRBV25-1|NA
CASSDRRESSGNTIYF
TGTGCCAGCAGTGATAGGCGGGAGAGCTCTGGAAACACCATATATTTT